Following are 32 T cell receptor beta chains from one sample sequenced in a study of blood T cell repertoires in COVID-19. Method: immunoSEQ multiplex PCR; TCRdb's copy keeps in-frame clones and lacks some. Of about half a million clones listed, 75% to 90% were seen once; the top ten hold approximately 2.9%. Sequenced: peripheral blood. The origin of the receptors is a human donor in a cohort sampled during active COVID-19.

The rearrangement uses TRBV12-3 or TRBV12-4 and TRBJ1-1; D gene uncertain. The CDR3 spans 11 residues. Deletions cut 5 bases from V and 9 bases from J, with 10 bases between. The CDR3 DNA follows: TGTGCCAGCAGTGAGGAAGCAAAAGCTTTCTTT. This gives the protein CASSEEAKAFF.

This sequence joins TRBV7-2 and TRBJ2-7; a weak D match, TRBD1 (7 bases). CDR3 length equals 14 residues. The V gene lost 5 bases and the J gene lost 3 bases, with 14 bases spanning the gap. CDR1 is SGHTA, CDR2 FQGNSA, per germline. CDR3 region: CASSTPGGFYEQYF. For the CDR3, the DNA is TGTGCCAGCAGCACGCCAGGGGGGTTCTACGAGCAGTACTTC.

The CDR3 reads CASSERAGAHNEQFF. CDR3 bases: TGCGCCAGCAGTGAGCGAGCGGGAGCTCACAATGAGCAGTTCTTC. This rearrangement joins TRBV10-1 to TRBJ2-1; TRBD2 matches at 8 bases. V lost 2 bases, J lost 5 bases, and 5 bases stayed unmatched. The CDR3 is 15 residues long. CDR1 WNHNN and CDR2 SYGVQD come from the germline V gene (reference sequence).

This clone was counted ten times or more. The chain uses TRBV11-2 and TRBJ1-6; D ambiguous. Trimming shortened V by 3 bases and J by 4 bases, and 7 bases separated the two germline ends. The CDR3 totals 14 residues. The germline V gene encodes CDR1 SGHAT and CDR2 FQNNGV. The CDR3 reads CASSLSLYNSPLHF. DNA for the CDR3: TGTGCCAGCAGCTTGTCCCTTTATAATTCACCCCTCCACTTT.

Remarks on this clone: Other DNA sequences in this sample translate to the same CDR3. The chain uses TRBV29-1 and TRBJ2-5; 10 bases are a match to TRBD1. Per the germline V gene, CDR1 is SQVTM and CDR2 is ANQGSEA. J was trimmed by 5 bases and V by 4 bases; bases with no gene match: 4. This CDR3 contains 13 residues. As DNA, the CDR3 is TGCAGCGTTGTGACAGGGGGCGAGGAGACCCAGTACTTC. Translating gives CSVVTGGEETQYF.

Only one count was recorded for this clone. The chain combines TRBV27 with TRBJ2-1; 7 bases line up with TRBD1. This CDR3 region has 17 residues. V trimming: 2 bases; J trimming: 7 bases; junction bases outside the gene matches: 14. Germline V lookup: CDR1 MNHEY, CDR2 SMNVEV (reference sequence). The CDR3 nucleotides read TGTGCCAGCAGTTTAGGAACAAACAGGGGTCTTCGGAATGAGCAGTTCTTC. Protein product: CASSLGTNRGLRNEQFF.

The chain is built from TRBV6-5 and TRBJ2-7; 9 bases are shared with TRBD1. CDR1 MNHEY and CDR2 SVGAGI come from the germline V gene. V dropped 8 bases and J dropped 2; count of bases not matched to a gene: 10. This CDR3 is built from 15 residues. In nucleotides, the CDR3 is TGTGCCAGCGCCAATCCGGGACAGGGAGCCTACGAGCAGTACTTC. Protein product: CASANPGQGAYEQYF.

The rearrangement uses TRBV27 and TRBJ2-3, with 8 nucleotides matching TRBD2. This CDR3 is 15 amino acids long. V lost 3 bases, J lost 3 bases, and 5 bases stayed unmatched. From germline, CDR1 is MNHEY and CDR2 SMNVEV (reference sequence). The CDR3 region has the DNA TGTGCCAGCAGTTTGTGGGCTAGCGGGACAGATACGCAGTATTTT. It encodes CASSLWASGTDTQYF.

The V call is TRBV20-1, the J call TRBJ2-1; D remains ambiguous. Germline assignment: CDR1 DFQATT and CDR2 SNEGSKA (reference sequence). Trimming cost V 5 bases and J 6 bases, with 8 bases left between them. The CDR3 covers 11 residues. The CDR3 region is CSALYFNEQFF. In nucleotides, the CDR3 is TGCAGTGCTCTCTACTTCAATGAGCAGTTCTTC.

The rearrangement links TRBV9 to TRBJ2-7, with D possibly TRBD1 on 6 matching bases. Trimming shortened V by 7 bases and J by 0 bases, and 14 bases separated the two germline ends. CDR3 size: 14 residues. Germline V gives CDR1 SGDLS, CDR2 YYNGEE. The CDR3 DNA reads as TGTGCCAGCGCCCGGGACACGAGCTCCTACGAGCAGTACTTC. Its translation is CASARDTSSYEQYF.

The chain links TRBV9 to TRBJ1-5; TRBD1 agrees at 9 bases. Germline trimming cut 4 bases from V and 2 bases from J; bases unmatched to any gene: 1. The CDR3 is 14 residues long. CDR1 is SGDLS and CDR2 is YYNGEE in the germline V gene. The CDR3 reads CASSRTGGNQPQHF. The CDR3, as DNA: TGTGCCAGCAGCAGGACAGGGGGCAATCAGCCCCAGCATTTT.

V gene TRBV5-1 combines with J gene TRBJ1-1; 8 bases agree with TRBD1. Per germline, CDR1 SGHRS and CDR2 YFSETQ. CDR3 length: 14 residues. Trimming took 4 bases from V and 3 from J; bases not matched to a gene: 5. In DNA, the CDR3 is TGCGCCAGCAGCGCGATGACAGGGGACACTGAAGCTTTCTTT. Translation: CASSAMTGDTEAFF.

The CDR3 bases are TGTGCCAGCAGTCGGGGGTATGAAGCTTTCTTT. Amino acid sequence: CASSRGYEAFF. The rearrangement links TRBV27 to TRBJ1-1; TRBD1 might be the D (5 bases). Trimming took 5 bases from V and 7 from J, leaving 8 bases between them. The CDR3 is 11 residues long. In germline, CDR1 is MNHEY, CDR2 SMNVEV (reference sequence).

This clone occurred once. Within the sample, other DNA sequences also encode this same CDR3. The chain employs TRBV7-2 and TRBJ2-7, with a weak D call TRBD2 (6 bases). V lost 0 bases and J 3 bases, leaving 12 bases between the germline ends. The CDR3 has 15 amino acids. Germline V gene lookup returns CDR1 SGHTA and CDR2 FQGNSA. The CDR3 bases are TGTGCCAGCAGCTTAGCCCCTGGTAGCGGCTACGAGCAGTACTTC. It yields the protein CASSLAPGSGYEQYF. The entire variable domain, with the rest obtained from reference TRBV7-2 and TRBJ2-7, is as follows: GAGVSQSPSNKVTEKGKDVELRCDPISGHTALYWYRQSLGQGLEFLIYFQGNSAPDKSGLPSDRFSAERTGGSVSTLTIQRTQQEDSAVYLCASSLAPGSGYEQYFGPGTRLTVT.

The chain has TRBV29-1 and TRBJ2-2, with D perhaps matching TRBD2 (6 bases). The CDR3 has 14 amino acids. Germline V lookup: CDR1 SQVTM, CDR2 ANQGSEA. Trimming took 1 base from V and 4 from J, leaving 10 bases between them. CDR3: CSVEGEEFTGELFF. CDR3 sequence (DNA): TGCAGCGTTGAAGGGGAGGAGTTCACCGGGGAGCTGTTTTTT.

With respect to this clone: This sample also contains other DNA sequences that code for the same CDR3. The chain carries TRBV7-9 and TRBJ2-5, with D possibly being TRBD2 (6 bases). Per germline, CDR1 SEHNR and CDR2 FQNEAQ (reference sequence). The CDR3 is 13 amino acids. Trimming stripped 0 bases from V and 5 bases from J, with 7 bases between. The CDR3 bases are TGTGCCAGCAGCTTAGCTGGGGGGGAGACCCAGTACTTC. It is translated as CASSLAGGETQYF.

The CDR3, as DNA: TGTGCCAGCAGCTCAACATGGAGGGGCGGCTACACCTTC. It yields the protein CASSSTWRGGYTF. This chain joins TRBV7-9 and TRBJ1-2; tentatively, D is TRBD1 (5 bases). This CDR3 is built from 13 residues. Germline V lookup: CDR1 SEHNR, CDR2 FQNEAQ (reference sequence). V was shortened by 4 bases and J by 8 bases, with 14 bases between the two germline ends.

CDR3 DNA: TGTGCCTGGAGTGTAACAGGGGCGGGTGGCAATCAGCCCCAGCATTTT. Protein product: CAWSVTGAGGNQPQHF. The V and J genes are TRBV30 and TRBJ1-5; 7 bases line up with TRBD1. V was clipped by 0 bases and J by 2 bases; unmatched bases: 7. The CDR3 is 16 residues long. Looked up from germline, CDR1 is GTSNPN and CDR2 is SVGIG (reference sequence).

The V and J genes are TRBV15 and TRBJ1-2, with TRBD1 matching 7 bases. Germline lookup yields CDR1 LNHNV and CDR2 YYDKDF (reference sequence). The CDR3 has 15 residues. V lost 0 bases, J lost 7 bases, and 8 bases stayed unmatched. CDR3 in amino acids: CATSRDLTGAGGYTF. In nucleotides, the CDR3 is TGTGCCACCAGCAGAGATTTAACAGGGGCGGGTGGCTACACCTTC.

The rearrangement joins TRBV23-1 to TRBJ1-4; 7 bases match TRBD1. TRBV23-1 is given ORF status, its function remaining uncertain. The junction had 6 bases not matched to a gene; V was cut back by 2 bases and J by 3 bases. There are 16 residues in the CDR3. The CDR3 DNA follows: TGCGCCAGCAGTCAAAAGGAGGGACAGTCTAATGAAAAACTGTTTTTT. It translates to CASSQKEGQSNEKLFF.

The chain joins TRBV11-1 to TRBJ2-1, with 13 bases fitting TRBD2. With 5 bases clipped from V and 10 bases from J, the junction kept 8 bases outside the gene matches. This CDR3 has 15 residues. The germline gives CDR1 SGHAT, CDR2 FQDESV (reference sequence). CDR3 bases: TGTGCCAGCAGCCCCCAGGGACTAGCGGGGTCGGAGCAGTTCTTC. Translation gives CASSPQGLAGSEQFF.

The chain is built from TRBV19 and TRBJ1-2; TRBD1 might be the D (6 bases). This CDR3 spans 15 amino acids. In germline, CDR1 is LNHDA, CDR2 SQIVND (reference sequence). The V end lost 5 bases, the J end lost 4 bases, and 17 bases lay between the germline ends. The CDR3, as DNA: TGTGCCAGTAGTTCCCCGTCGGGGGGCTTCTATGGCTACACCTTC. It specifies CASSSPSGGFYGYTF.

The chain couples TRBV5-1 to TRBJ2-2; TRBD2 matches at 13 bases. The CDR3 consists of 15 residues. Germline V gene lookup returns CDR1 SGHRS and CDR2 YFSETQ. The ends lost 4 bases at V and 6 bases at J; junction bases unmatched: 3. The CDR3 is CASSQGLAGAGELFF. In nucleotides, the CDR3 is TGCGCCAGCAGCCAAGGACTAGCGGGAGCCGGGGAGCTGTTTTTT.

The chain combines TRBV28 with TRBJ1-1; D is perhaps TRBD1 (6 bases). The V gene lost 3 bases and the J gene lost 7 bases, with 21 bases spanning the gap. CDR3 length equals 16 residues. Germline V gene data show CDR1 as MDHEN and CDR2 as SYDVKM. CDR3 amino acids: CASSLGGAGEGFEAFF. CDR3 nucleotide sequence: TGTGCCAGCAGTTTGGGAGGAGCAGGGGAGGGTTTTGAAGCTTTCTTT.

The chain combines TRBV9 with TRBJ1-4, with D maybe TRBD1 (5 bases). The CDR3 totals 14 residues. V shed 2 bases and J shed 7 bases, with 12 bases lying between them. Germline V gives CDR1 SGDLS, CDR2 YYNGEE. CDR3 DNA: TGTGCCAGCAGCGTTACAACAGGATCTGAAAAACTGTTTTTT. Its protein is CASSVTTGSEKLFF.

J is TRBJ2-7 and V is TRBV6-6; D call uncertain. CDR1 is MNHNY, CDR2 SVGAGI, per germline (reference sequence). The CDR3 consists of 11 residues. V shed 6 bases and J shed 3 bases, with 6 bases lying between them. Here the CDR3 reads CASSLNYEQYF. CDR3 DNA sequence: TGTGCCAGCAGCCTTAACTACGAGCAGTACTTC.

The J gene is TRBJ1-2, the V gene TRBV5-6; D call uncertain. The V gene lost 0 bases and the J gene lost 8 bases, with 11 bases spanning the gap. The length of the CDR3 is 13 residues. Germline V gene lookup returns CDR1 SGHDT and CDR2 YYEEEE. CDR3 region: CASSLAPGWGYTF. CDR3 DNA: TGTGCCAGCAGCTTGGCACCAGGTTGGGGCTACACCTTC.

The chain employs TRBV7-2 and TRBJ2-5; D is uncertain. Between the trimmed V and J ends, which lost 2 bases and 5 bases, there was a span of 6 bases. CDR1 SGHTA and CDR2 FQGNSA come from the germline V gene. The CDR3 contains 12 residues. The CDR3 region has the DNA TGTGCCAGCAGCTTAATTGGCGAGACCCAGTACTTC. Its translation: CASSLIGETQYF.

The rearrangement joins TRBV7-3 to TRBJ1-1; D might be TRBD1 (5 bases). The ends were cut back, 2 bases at V and 1 base at J, with 8 bases in the middle. Germline V gene sequence: CDR1 SGHTA, CDR2 FQGTGA. The CDR3 sequence is 14 residues long. The CDR3, as DNA: TGTGCCAGCAGCTTAGGGGGGAGGAACACTGAAGCTTTCTTT. It is translated as CASSLGGRNTEAFF.

The chain recombines TRBV5-4 with TRBJ2-3, with 11 bases aligning to TRBD1. V gave up 4 bases and J gave up 5 bases; unmatched junction bases: 9. This CDR3 spans 16 amino acids. Germline CDR1 and CDR2: SGHNT and YYREEE (reference sequence). The CDR3 sequence is CASSPRTGGSVDTQYF. The CDR3 coding sequence is TGTGCCAGCAGCCCGCGGACAGGGGGCTCAGTAGATACGCAGTATTTT.

The chain is built from TRBV7-9 and TRBJ1-1; 10 bases agree with TRBD1. Germline loops: CDR1 SEHNR, CDR2 FQNEAQ (reference sequence). V lost 5 bases and J lost 5; bases outside the gene matches: 11. The CDR3 is 16 residues long. The DNA of the CDR3 is TGTGCCAGCAGCCTGGGCTCAGGACAGGGGGGGACTGAAGCTTTCTTT. The encoded protein is CASSLGSGQGGTEAFF.

This clone was observed a single time. The chain links TRBV30 to TRBJ2-5, with D perhaps TRBD1 (5 bases). Germline loops: CDR1 GTSNPN, CDR2 SVGIG (reference sequence). This CDR3 spans 11 amino acids. V lost 3 bases and J lost 7, with 9 bases in between. CDR3 DNA sequence: TGTGCCTGGAGCAGGGAAGGGACCCAGTACTTC. Amino acid sequence: CAWSREGTQYF.